This TCR beta chain was sequenced in a study of blood T cells in healthy people across ages. Sample-barcoded 5' priming and a J-beta primer mix drove a second PCR of roughly 6 to 12 cycles. One entry per CDR3 protein results from TCRdb running MiXCR on the 5' RACE reads. This sample carries fewer than 950,000 distinct CDR3 sequences, 35% to 40% of them seen once, and the ten largest clones take under 15%. Germline V lookup: CDR1 LGHNA, CDR2 YSLEER. V was clipped by 1 base and J by 4 bases, with 14 bases between them. CDR3 length: 15 residues. J is TRBJ2-7 and V is TRBV4-3; a weak D match, TRBD1 (7 bases). The sequencing input was blood. The sequence was collected from a man aged 18 to 35 in good health. The CDR3 nucleotides read TGCGCCAGCAGCCAAGGATCCCAGGGGGGTTACGAGCAGTACTTC. Translated, it gives CASSQGSQGGYEQYF.